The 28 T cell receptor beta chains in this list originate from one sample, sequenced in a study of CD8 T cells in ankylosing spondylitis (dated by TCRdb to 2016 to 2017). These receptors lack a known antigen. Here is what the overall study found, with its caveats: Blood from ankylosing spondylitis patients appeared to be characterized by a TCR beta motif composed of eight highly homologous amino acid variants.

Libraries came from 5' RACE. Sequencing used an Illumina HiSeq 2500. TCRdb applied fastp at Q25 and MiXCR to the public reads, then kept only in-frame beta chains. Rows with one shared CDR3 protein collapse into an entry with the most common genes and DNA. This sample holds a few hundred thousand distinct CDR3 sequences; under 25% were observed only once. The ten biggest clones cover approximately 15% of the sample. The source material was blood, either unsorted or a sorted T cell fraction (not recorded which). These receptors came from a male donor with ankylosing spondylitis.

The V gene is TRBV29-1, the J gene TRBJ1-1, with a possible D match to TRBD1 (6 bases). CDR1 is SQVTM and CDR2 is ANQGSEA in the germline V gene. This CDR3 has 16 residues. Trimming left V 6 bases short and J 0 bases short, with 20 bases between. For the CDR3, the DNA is TGCAGCGTGTCCGGGACAATTTTCCGTTTGAACACTGAAGCTTTCTTT. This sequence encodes CSVSGTIFRLNTEAFF.

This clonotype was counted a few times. The DNA for the CDR3 is TGCAGCGTTAGCTCTACCGGGGAGCTGTTTTTT. Translated: CSVSSTGELFF. The chain is built from TRBV29-1 and TRBJ2-2; D remains unclear. Trimming shortened V by 5 bases and J by 5 bases, and 6 bases separated the two germline ends. The CDR3 is 11 residues long. The V gene's germline CDR1 is SQVTM and CDR2 ANQGSEA.

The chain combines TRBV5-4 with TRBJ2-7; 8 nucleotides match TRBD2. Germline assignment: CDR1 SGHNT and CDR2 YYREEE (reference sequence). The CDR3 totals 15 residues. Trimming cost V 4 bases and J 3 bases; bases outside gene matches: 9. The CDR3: CASSAQSGSIYEQYF. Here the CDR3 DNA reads TGTGCCAGCAGCGCGCAAAGCGGGAGTATCTACGAGCAGTACTTC.

This CDR3 reads CASSSDRTSGRYDEQFF. CDR3 nucleotides: TGTGCCAGCAGCTCCGACAGAACTAGCGGGAGGTATGATGAGCAGTTCTTC. This chain joins TRBV6-1 and TRBJ2-1; 12 bases match TRBD2. The CDR3 length is 17 residues. V lost 6 bases and J lost 8; bases outside the gene matches: 14. CDR1 and CDR2 (germline): MNHNS, SASEGT.

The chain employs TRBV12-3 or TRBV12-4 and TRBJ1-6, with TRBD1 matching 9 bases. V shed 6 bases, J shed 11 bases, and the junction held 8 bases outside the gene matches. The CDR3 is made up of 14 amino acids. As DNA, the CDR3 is TGTGCCAGCAGCCCGGGACAGGGCCAGACACCCCTCCACTTT. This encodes CASSPGQGQTPLHF.

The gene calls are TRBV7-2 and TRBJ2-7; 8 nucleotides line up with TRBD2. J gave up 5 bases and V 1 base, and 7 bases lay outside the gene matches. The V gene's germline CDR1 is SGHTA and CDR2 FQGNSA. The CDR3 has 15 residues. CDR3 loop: CASSLDSGLANEQYF. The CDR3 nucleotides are TGTGCCAGCAGCTTAGATTCCGGACTAGCAAACGAGCAGTACTTC.

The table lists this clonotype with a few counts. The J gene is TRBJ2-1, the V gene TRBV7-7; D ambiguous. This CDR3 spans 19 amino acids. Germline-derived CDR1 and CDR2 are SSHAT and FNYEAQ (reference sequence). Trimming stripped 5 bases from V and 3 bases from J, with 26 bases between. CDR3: CASSRWPFFAKSIYNEQFF. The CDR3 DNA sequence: TGTGCCAGCAGCCGATGGCCGTTCTTTGCGAAGTCCATCTACAATGAGCAGTTCTTC.

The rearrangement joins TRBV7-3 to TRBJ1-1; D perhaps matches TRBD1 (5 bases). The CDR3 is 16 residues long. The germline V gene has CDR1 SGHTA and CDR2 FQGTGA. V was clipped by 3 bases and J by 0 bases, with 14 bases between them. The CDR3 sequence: CASSLLGAGLNTEAFF. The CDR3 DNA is TGTGCCAGCAGCTTGCTTGGGGCAGGGCTGAACACTGAAGCTTTCTTT.

CDR3 region: CASSHDPTGRGYGYTF. The CDR3 nucleotides are TGTGCCAGCAGTCACGACCCGACAGGACGCGGCTATGGCTACACCTTC. J is TRBJ1-2 and V is TRBV6-5; D is possibly TRBD1 (6 bases). The CDR3 covers 16 residues. The V and J ends lost 5 bases and 4 bases respectively, with 20 bases between them. Per the germline V gene, CDR1 is MNHEY and CDR2 is SVGAGI.

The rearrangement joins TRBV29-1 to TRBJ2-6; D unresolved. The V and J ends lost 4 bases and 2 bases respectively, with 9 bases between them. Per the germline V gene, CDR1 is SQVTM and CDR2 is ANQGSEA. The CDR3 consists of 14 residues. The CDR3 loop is CSVAPLTGANVLTF. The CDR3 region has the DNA TGCAGCGTTGCCCCCCTCACTGGGGCCAACGTCCTGACTTTC.

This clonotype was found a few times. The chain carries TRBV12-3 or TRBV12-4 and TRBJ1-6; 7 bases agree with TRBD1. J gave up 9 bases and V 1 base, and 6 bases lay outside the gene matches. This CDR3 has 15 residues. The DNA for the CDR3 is TGTGCCAGCAGTTTAGTAGGGGGCTATTCTTCACCCCTCCACTTT. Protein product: CASSLVGGYSSPLHF.

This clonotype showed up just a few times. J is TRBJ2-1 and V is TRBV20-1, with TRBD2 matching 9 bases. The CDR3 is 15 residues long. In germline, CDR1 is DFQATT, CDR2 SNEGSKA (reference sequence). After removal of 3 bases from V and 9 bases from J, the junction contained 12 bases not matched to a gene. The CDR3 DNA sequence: TGCAGTGCTAGGGGGCTAGCGGGACATGAGCTTGAGCAGTTCTTC. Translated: CSARGLAGHELEQFF.

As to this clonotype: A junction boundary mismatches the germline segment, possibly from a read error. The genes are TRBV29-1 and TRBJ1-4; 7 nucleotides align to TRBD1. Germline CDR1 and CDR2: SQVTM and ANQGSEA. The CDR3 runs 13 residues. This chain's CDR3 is CSARGGGGEKPFF. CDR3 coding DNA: TGCAGCGCCCGAGGAGGGGGCGGTGAAAAACCGTTTTTT.

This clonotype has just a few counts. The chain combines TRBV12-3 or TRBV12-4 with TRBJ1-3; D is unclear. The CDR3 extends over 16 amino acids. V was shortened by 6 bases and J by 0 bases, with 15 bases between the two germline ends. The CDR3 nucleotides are TGTGCCAGCAGGCAGGCCGGGCCCCGCTCTGGAAACACCATATATTTT. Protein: CASRQAGPRSGNTIYF.

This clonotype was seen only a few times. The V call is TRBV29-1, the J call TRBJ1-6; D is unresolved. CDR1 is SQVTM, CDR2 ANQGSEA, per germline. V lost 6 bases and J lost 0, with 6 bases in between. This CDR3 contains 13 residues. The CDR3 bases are TGCAGCGTCACCAGCTCCTATAATTCACCCCTCCACTTT. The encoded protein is CSVTSSYNSPLHF.

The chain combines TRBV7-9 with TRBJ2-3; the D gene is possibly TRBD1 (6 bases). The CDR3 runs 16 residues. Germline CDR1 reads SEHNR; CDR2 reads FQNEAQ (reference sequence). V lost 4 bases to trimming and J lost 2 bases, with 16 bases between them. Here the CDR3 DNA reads TGTGCCAGCAGCTCAAGGGGACACCTTCCCACAGATACGCAGTATTTT. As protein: CASSSRGHLPTDTQYF.

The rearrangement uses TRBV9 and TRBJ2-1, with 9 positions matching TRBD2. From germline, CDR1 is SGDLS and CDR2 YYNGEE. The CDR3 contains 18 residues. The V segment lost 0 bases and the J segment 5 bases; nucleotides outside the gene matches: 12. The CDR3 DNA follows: TGTGCCAGCAGCGTAGTCCCTCTTTTAGCGGGAGCACACAATGAGCAGTTCTTC. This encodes CASSVVPLLAGAHNEQFF.

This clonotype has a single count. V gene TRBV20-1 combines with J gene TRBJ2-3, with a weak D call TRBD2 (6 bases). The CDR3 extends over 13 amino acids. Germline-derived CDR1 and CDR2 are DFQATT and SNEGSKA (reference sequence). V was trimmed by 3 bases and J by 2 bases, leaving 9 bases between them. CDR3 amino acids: CSASRDSTDTQYF. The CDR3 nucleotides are TGCAGTGCTAGTCGGGACTCCACAGATACGCAGTATTTT.

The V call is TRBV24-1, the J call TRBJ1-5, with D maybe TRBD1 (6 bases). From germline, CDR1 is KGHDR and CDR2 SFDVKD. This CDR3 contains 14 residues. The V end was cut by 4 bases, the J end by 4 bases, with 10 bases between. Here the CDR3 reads CATSDPGTNQPQHF. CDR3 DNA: TGTGCCACCAGTGACCCGGGGACAAATCAGCCCCAGCATTTT.

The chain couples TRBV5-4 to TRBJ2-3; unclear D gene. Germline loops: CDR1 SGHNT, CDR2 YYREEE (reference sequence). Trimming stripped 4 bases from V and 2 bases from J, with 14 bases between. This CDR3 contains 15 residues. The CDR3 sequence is CASSPPLGVTDTQYF. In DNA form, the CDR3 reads TGTGCCAGCAGCCCCCCCCTTGGGGTCACAGATACGCAGTATTTT.

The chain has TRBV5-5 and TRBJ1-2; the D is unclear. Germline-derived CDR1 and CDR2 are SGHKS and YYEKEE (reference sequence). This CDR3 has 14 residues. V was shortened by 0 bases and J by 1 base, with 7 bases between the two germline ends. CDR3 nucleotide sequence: TGTGCCAGCAGCTTGGAATTTATTAACTATGGCTACACCTTC. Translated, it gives CASSLEFINYGYTF.

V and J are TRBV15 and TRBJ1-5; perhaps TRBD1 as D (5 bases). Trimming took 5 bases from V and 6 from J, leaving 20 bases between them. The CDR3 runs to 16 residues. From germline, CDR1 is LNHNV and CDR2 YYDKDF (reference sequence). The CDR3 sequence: CATSERALGAGQPQHF. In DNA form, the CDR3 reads TGTGCCACCAGCGAAAGAGCCTTAGGGGCCGGTCAGCCCCAGCATTTT.

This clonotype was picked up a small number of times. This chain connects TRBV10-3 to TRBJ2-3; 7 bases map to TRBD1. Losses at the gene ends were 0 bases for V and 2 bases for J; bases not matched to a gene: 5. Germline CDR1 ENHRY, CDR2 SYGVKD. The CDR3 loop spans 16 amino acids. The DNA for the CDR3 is TGTGCCATCAGTGAGTCGACAGGGCGGGCCACAGATACGCAGTATTTT. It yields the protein CAISESTGRATDTQYF.

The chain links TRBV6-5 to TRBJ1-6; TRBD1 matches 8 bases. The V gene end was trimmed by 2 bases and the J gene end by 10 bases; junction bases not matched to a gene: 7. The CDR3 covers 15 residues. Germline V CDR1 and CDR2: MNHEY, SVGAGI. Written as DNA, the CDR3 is TGTGCCAGCAGTTACCGGGGCAGGGGGCGATCACCCCTCCACTTT. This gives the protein CASSYRGRGRSPLHF.

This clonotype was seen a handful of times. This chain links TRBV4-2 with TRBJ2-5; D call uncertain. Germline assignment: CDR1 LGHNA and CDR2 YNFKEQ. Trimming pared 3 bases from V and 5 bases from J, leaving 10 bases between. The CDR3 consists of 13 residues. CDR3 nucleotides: TGTGCCAGCAGCCAGGATCGGACGGAGACCCAGTACTTC. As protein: CASSQDRTETQYF.

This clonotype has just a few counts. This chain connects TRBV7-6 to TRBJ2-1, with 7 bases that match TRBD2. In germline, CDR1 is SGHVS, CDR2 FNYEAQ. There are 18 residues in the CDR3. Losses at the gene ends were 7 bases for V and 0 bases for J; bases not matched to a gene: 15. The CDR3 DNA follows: TGTGCCAGCACTATCGCCCCCCCGGGGGGAAGCTCCTACAATGAGCAGTTCTTC. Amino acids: CASTIAPPGGSSYNEQFF.

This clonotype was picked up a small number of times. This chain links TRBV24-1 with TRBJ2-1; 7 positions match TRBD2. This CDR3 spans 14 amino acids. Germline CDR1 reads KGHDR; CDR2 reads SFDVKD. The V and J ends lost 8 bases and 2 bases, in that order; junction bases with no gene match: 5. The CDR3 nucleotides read TGTGCCACCATCCGAGGACTAGCCTACAATGAGCAGTTCTTC. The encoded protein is CATIRGLAYNEQFF.

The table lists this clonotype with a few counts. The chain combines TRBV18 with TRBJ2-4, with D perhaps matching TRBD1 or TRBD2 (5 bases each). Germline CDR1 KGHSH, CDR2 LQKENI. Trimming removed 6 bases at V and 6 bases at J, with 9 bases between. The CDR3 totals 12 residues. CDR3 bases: TGTGCCAGCTCCCCCGGGACAAACATTCAGTACTTC. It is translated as CASSPGTNIQYF.